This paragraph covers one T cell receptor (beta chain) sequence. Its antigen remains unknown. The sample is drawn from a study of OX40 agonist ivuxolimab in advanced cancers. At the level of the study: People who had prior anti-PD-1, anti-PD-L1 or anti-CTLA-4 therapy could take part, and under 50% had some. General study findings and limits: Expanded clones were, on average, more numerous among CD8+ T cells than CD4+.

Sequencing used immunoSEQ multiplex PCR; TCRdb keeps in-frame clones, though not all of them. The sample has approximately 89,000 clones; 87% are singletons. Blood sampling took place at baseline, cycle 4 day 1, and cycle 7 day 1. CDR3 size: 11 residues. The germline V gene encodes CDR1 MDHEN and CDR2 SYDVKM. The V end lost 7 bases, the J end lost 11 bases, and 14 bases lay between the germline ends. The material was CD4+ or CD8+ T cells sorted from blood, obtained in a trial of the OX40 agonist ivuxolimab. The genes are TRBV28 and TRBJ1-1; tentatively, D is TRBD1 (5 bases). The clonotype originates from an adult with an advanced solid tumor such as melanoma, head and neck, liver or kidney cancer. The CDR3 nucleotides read TGTGCCAGCAAACTCAGGGAAGCGGCTTTCTTT. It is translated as CASKLREAAFF.